A selection of T cell receptor beta chains follows, all from one sample in a study of blood T cells in healthy people across ages. TCRdb processed the 5' RACE reads anew with MiXCR; each CDR3 protein has one entry. The sample gives hundreds of thousands of distinct CDR3 sequences, nearly 60% of which show up once; around 20% is in the top ten. The specimen was blood. Every receptor here comes from a man aged 30-40 years in good health. Each CDR3 is given without its conserved first and last residue.

CDR3aa: ASSYGTPSGETQY
v_gene: TRBV3-1
j_gene: TRBJ2-5

CDR3aa: ASSLESAGGFSYEQY
v_gene: TRBV7-9
j_gene: TRBJ2-7

CDR3aa: SVHTGAGEKLF
v_gene: TRBV29-1
j_gene: TRBJ1-4

CDR3aa: ASSDSAAGNEQF
v_gene: TRBV7-2
j_gene: TRBJ2-1

CDR3aa: ASSLASGRDTDTQY
v_gene: TRBV7-2
j_gene: TRBJ2-3

CDR3aa: ASSQRGDGSTQY
v_gene: TRBV4-2
j_gene: TRBJ2-5

CDR3aa: ASSYAGQVYEQY
v_gene: TRBV28
j_gene: TRBJ2-7

CDR3aa: AWSESGQQF
v_gene: TRBV30
j_gene: TRBJ2-1

CDR3aa: ASTPLRGPQETQY
v_gene: TRBV6-6
j_gene: TRBJ2-5

CDR3aa: SVGGAQGYEQY
v_gene: TRBV29-1
j_gene: TRBJ2-7

CDR3aa: ASSLVAERGRLNEQF
v_gene: TRBV7-2
j_gene: TRBJ2-1

CDR3aa: ASSVQGQGPYEQY
v_gene: TRBV11-1
j_gene: TRBJ2-7

CDR3aa: SARDRLAGRFYEQY
v_gene: TRBV20-1
j_gene: TRBJ2-7

CDR3aa: ASSAPSDPGYT
v_gene: TRBV12-3/TRBV12-4
j_gene: TRBJ1-2

CDR3aa: ASSHQFPGQGYTDTQY
v_gene: TRBV7-2
j_gene: TRBJ2-3

CDR3aa: ASSHKGLGNIQY
v_gene: TRBV13
j_gene: TRBJ2-4

CDR3aa: ASSLGPTNEQF
v_gene: TRBV7-3
j_gene: TRBJ2-1

CDR3aa: ASSFQGIDQPQH
v_gene: TRBV5-6
j_gene: TRBJ1-5

CDR3aa: ASSSGMGGYGYT
v_gene: TRBV7-2
j_gene: TRBJ1-2

CDR3aa: ASSWRVGAGDNEQF
v_gene: TRBV13
j_gene: TRBJ2-1

CDR3aa: ASSTDSAGEQY
v_gene: TRBV5-1
j_gene: TRBJ2-5

CDR3aa: SADTGQETQY
v_gene: TRBV20-1
j_gene: TRBJ2-5

CDR3aa: ASSPPGQGNKRYEQY
v_gene: TRBV13
j_gene: TRBJ2-7

CDR3aa: ASSFTDRADTQY
v_gene: TRBV28
j_gene: TRBJ2-3

CDR3aa: ASRPGAAGANVLT
v_gene: TRBV2
j_gene: TRBJ2-6

CDR3aa: SAPNGEATYNEQF
v_gene: TRBV20-1
j_gene: TRBJ2-1

CDR3aa: ASSLKLLQGGDEQF
v_gene: TRBV7-2
j_gene: TRBJ2-1

CDR3aa: SATNSGAIY
v_gene: TRBV29-1
j_gene: TRBJ1-3

CDR3aa: ASSHTGETQY
v_gene: TRBV5-1
j_gene: TRBJ2-5

CDR3aa: SVEGPDGGYGYT
v_gene: TRBV29-1
j_gene: TRBJ1-2

CDR3aa: ASSYGQGSGANVLT
v_gene: TRBV5-1
j_gene: TRBJ2-6

CDR3aa: ASSVGGPGTDTQY
v_gene: TRBV9
j_gene: TRBJ2-3

CDR3aa: ASSPTLYGYT
v_gene: TRBV7-2
j_gene: TRBJ1-2

CDR3aa: ASSFEGTGRSSYNEQF
v_gene: TRBV12-3/TRBV12-4
j_gene: TRBJ2-1

CDR3aa: SVGRQLQETQY
v_gene: TRBV29-1
j_gene: TRBJ2-5

CDR3aa: ASSQDRGGSEAF
v_gene: TRBV3-1
j_gene: TRBJ1-1

CDR3aa: ASSPSGVAYGYT
v_gene: TRBV18
j_gene: TRBJ1-2

CDR3aa: ASWGDRITDTQY
v_gene: TRBV6-6
j_gene: TRBJ2-3

CDR3aa: ASSVTSGGDYEQY
v_gene: TRBV7-2
j_gene: TRBJ2-7

CDR3aa: ASSRTSSGSYNEQF
v_gene: TRBV6-6
j_gene: TRBJ2-1

CDR3aa: ASSAGTSGYEQY
v_gene: TRBV12-3/TRBV12-4
j_gene: -

CDR3aa: ASSLGGGSTKLF
v_gene: TRBV7-2
j_gene: TRBJ1-4

CDR3aa: ASSLAGSRGYEQY
v_gene: TRBV7-2
j_gene: TRBJ2-7

CDR3aa: ASSLSKGGEAF
v_gene: TRBV12-3/TRBV12-4
j_gene: TRBJ1-1

CDR3aa: ATSRDRGRDEQY
v_gene: TRBV15
j_gene: TRBJ2-7

CDR3aa: SAPEIQGRETQY
v_gene: TRBV20-1
j_gene: TRBJ2-5

CDR3aa: ASSPSTGAPGRTQY
v_gene: TRBV13
j_gene: TRBJ2-5

CDR3aa: ASSWGVGANEQF
v_gene: TRBV5-1
j_gene: TRBJ2-1

CDR3aa: AISEGREQF
v_gene: TRBV10-3
j_gene: TRBJ2-1

CDR3aa: ASSHNRGFYEQY
v_gene: TRBV7-2
j_gene: TRBJ2-7

CDR3aa: ASSQARAPERNNEQF
v_gene: TRBV14
j_gene: TRBJ2-1

CDR3aa: ASSLIGQGYYEQY
v_gene: TRBV7-2
j_gene: -

CDR3aa: SAGLAGSNGFNEQF
v_gene: TRBV29-1
j_gene: TRBJ2-1